This T cell receptor (beta chain) was profiled in a study of cytomegalovirus exposure and HLA in healthy donors. Study-level points and caveats: In a later analysis, at a false discovery rate of 0.05, about 15,000 TCR beta sequences were associated with HLA alleles. Presence/absence comparisons presumed near-even sequencing depth among donors.

Points on this clone: What it binds is not known.

J was trimmed by 3 bases and V by 3 bases; bases with no gene match: 5. Per the germline V gene, CDR1 is SGDLS and CDR2 is YYNGEE. The CDR3 consists of 15 residues. The primer mix had 60 Vbeta and 13 Jbeta primers. TCRdb's copy holds only in-frame clones and misses some; the assay was immunoSEQ multiplex PCR. The top ten hold around 4.1% of the sample, which has about 160,000 clones, 65% to 85% seen once. The receptor was isolated from a woman in her 50s in good health and CMV-seropositive. V and J are TRBV9 and TRBJ1-2, with 10 bases lining up with TRBD1. The sequenced sample was PBMCs. In nucleotides, the CDR3 is TGTGCCAGCAGCGGAGACAGGGGGCGTGACTATGGCTACACCTTC. It specifies CASSGDRGRDYGYTF. Using reference TRBV9 and TRBJ1-2 for the parts outside the CDR3, the full variable domain is DSGVTQTPKHLITATGQRVTLRCSPRSGDLSVYWYQQSLDQGLQFLIQYYNGEERAKGNILERFSAQQFPDLHSELNLSSLELGDSALYFCASSGDRGRDYGYTFGSGTRLTVV.